A selection of T cell receptor beta chains follows, all from one sample in a study of post-analysis software for immune sequencing data. TCRdb re-derived calls from the PCR reads in MiXCR, one entry per CDR3 protein. The sample carries a few hundred thousand distinct CDR3 sequences, 30% to 40% recorded once. The sequenced material came from blood. The receptor source for this set is a girl aged 2-17 years with multiple sclerosis. Each CDR3 is given with its conserved first and last residue. The D gene is left open where the match is weak. Expanded clones are given a class, and other clones once, few, many or no size at all.

NA,TRBJ1-3,TRBV2,NA,TGTGCCAGCACTCCGAGCCCAGGGACCGGAAACACCATATATTTT,CASTPSPGTGNTIYF
TRBD1,TRBJ2-3,TRBV2,few,TGTGCCAGCCTGACAGGGGCTAGCACAGATACGCAGTATTTT,CASLTGASTDTQYF
TRBD1,TRBJ1-4,TRBV4-1,NA,TGCGCCAGCAGTCCGGGACAGGTTGAAAAACTGTTTTTT,CASSPGQVEKLFF
NA,TRBJ2-7,TRBV15,NA,TGTGCCACCAGCAGAGATACCGGCTACGAGCAGTACTTC,CATSRDTGYEQYF
NA,TRBJ1-2,TRBV6-2/TRBV6-3,NA,TGTGCCAGCAGTTTCCGAGCCGGACTTTATGGCTACACCTTC,CASSFRAGLYGYTF
NA,TRBJ2-4,TRBV4-1,few,TGCGCCAGCAGCCCCCCACTAGGCCTTCAGTACTTC,CASSPPLGLQYF
NA,TRBJ2-5,TRBV18,NA,TGTGCCAGCTCACAGTCAGAGACCCAGTACTTC,CASSQSETQYF
NA,TRBJ1-2,TRBV12-3/TRBV12-4,many,TGTGCCAGCAGTAGGACAGACTATGGCTACACCTTC,CASSRTDYGYTF
TRBD2,TRBJ2-3,TRBV24-1,few,TGTGCCACCAGTGATCCCGGACTAGGACCCACAGATACGCAGTATTTT,CATSDPGLGPTDTQYF
NA,TRBJ2-5,TRBV18,few,TGTGCCAGCTCGTGGGTGACCTCGGTAGAGACCCAGTACTTC,CASSWVTSVETQYF
NA,TRBJ1-2,TRBV20-1,NA,TGCAGTGCCAGGGAACGCTATGGCTACACCTTC,CSARERYGYTF
NA,TRBJ1-2,TRBV6-1,NA,TGTGCCAGCAGTGTCAGGTCGGCGCAGCGGATCAACTATGGCTACACCTTC,CASSVRSAQRINYGYTF
NA,TRBJ2-7,TRBV20-1,many,TGCAGTGCTAGAGATAATACACCAGTGGTCGAGCAGTACTTC,CSARDNTPVVEQYF
TRBD2,TRBJ2-1,TRBV20-1,NA,TGCAGTGCTAGAGATCCGGGACTAGCCTACAATGAGCAGTTCTTC,CSARDPGLAYNEQFF
TRBD1,TRBJ1-5,TRBV6-1,NA,TGTGCCAGCAGTATTACAGGGGCCCGCAATCAGCCCCAGCATTTT,CASSITGARNQPQHF
NA,TRBJ1-2,TRBV5-1,few,TGCGCCAGCAGCTTGGCCGGCCAGGGAAAATCTGGCTACACCTTC,CASSLAGQGKSGYTF
TRBD1,TRBJ1-2,TRBV12-3/TRBV12-4,NA,TGTGCCAGCACCGAACAGGGGGCAATTAACTATGGCTACACCTTC,CASTEQGAINYGYTF
TRBD1,TRBJ2-4,TRBV20-1,few,TGCAGTGCTAGAGGAACGGGACAGGGGGTTGGGGGACACATTCAGTACTTC,CSARGTGQGVGGHIQYF
NA,TRBJ2-7,TRBV29-1,few,TGCAGCGTTGAAGATCCATCCCGTTCGGGTCACTCCTACGAGCAGTACTTC,CSVEDPSRSGHSYEQYF
TRBD1,TRBJ1-2,TRBV28,NA,TGTGCCAGCAGTGCCTCGGGACAGGGGAACTATGGCTACACCTTC,CASSASGQGNYGYTF
NA,TRBJ1-4,TRBV7-9,NA,TGTGCCAGCAGCACCCGCCGAAGGCGTAATGAAAAACTGTTTTTT,CASSTRRRRNEKLFF
TRBD1,TRBJ2-5,TRBV20-1,NA,TGCAGTGTCCCCAGGGGGCAAGAGACCCAGTACTTC,CSVPRGQETQYF
NA,TRBJ1-4,TRBV29-1,few,TGCAGCGTCGGGACCTATGAAAAACTGTTTTTT,CSVGTYEKLFF
NA,TRBJ1-2,TRBV5-1,few,TGCGCCAGCAGCCCCGGGGTGACCGGGTATGGCTACACCTTC,CASSPGVTGYGYTF
TRBD2,TRBJ2-7,TRBV6-2/TRBV6-3,NA,TGTGCCAGCAGTTACGGGACTAGCGGGGGGAACGAGCAGTACTTC,CASSYGTSGGNEQYF
NA,TRBJ2-1,TRBV5-1,many,TGCGCCAGCAGCTTGGGGGCGGGGAGCTCCTACAATGAGCAGTTCTTC,CASSLGAGSSYNEQFF
TRBD1,TRBJ1-3,TRBV10-3,few,TGTGCCATCAGGGGGGACAGCTCTGGAAACACCATATATTTT,CAIRGDSSGNTIYF
NA,TRBJ2-5,TRBV5-1,NA,TGCGCCAGCAGCGCAGCACCGGAGGAGACCCAGTACTTC,CASSAAPEETQYF
NA,TRBJ2-3,TRBV7-9,NA,TGTGCCAGCAGCCCCACGTCAGGGGATACGCAGTATTTT,CASSPTSGDTQYF
NA,TRBJ2-7,TRBV12-3/TRBV12-4,few,TGTGCCAGCAGTTTTCAAGGGACGGCACCCTACGAGCAGTACTTC,CASSFQGTAPYEQYF
NA,TRBJ1-5,TRBV20-1,few,TGCAGTGGGACAGTGGGTAATCAGCCCCAGCATTTT,CSGTVGNQPQHF
NA,TRBJ2-2,TRBV11-2,NA,TGTGCCAGCAGCCCGGGACACAACACCGGGGAGCTGTTTTTT,CASSPGHNTGELFF
TRBD1,TRBJ2-7,TRBV7-8,many,TGTGCCAGCAGTTTAGGACAGGGCGGCTCCTACGAGCAGTACTTC,CASSLGQGGSYEQYF
NA,TRBJ1-2,TRBV5-1,NA,TGCGCCAGCAGCTTTTATCCCGGGACCGTATATGGCTACACCTTC,CASSFYPGTVYGYTF
NA,TRBJ1-2,TRBV18,NA,TGTGCCAGCTCCCGAACGCAGAACAACTATGGCTACACCTTC,CASSRTQNNYGYTF
NA,TRBJ1-2,TRBV25-1,NA,TGTGCCAGCAGTGACACAGGGTGCTATGGCTACACCTTC,CASSDTGCYGYTF
NA,TRBJ2-3,TRBV3-1,few,TGTGCCAGCAGCCATCGATTTGACGAGGATACGCAGTATTTT,CASSHRFDEDTQYF
NA,TRBJ2-7,TRBV6-1,NA,TGTGCCAGCAGTGTTAAGACTCTCCTCCAGCAGTACTTC,CASSVKTLLQQYF
TRBD1,TRBJ2-7,TRBV27,NA,TGTGCCAGCAGTTTTGAGGGGGCCCGCTACGAGCAGTACTTC,CASSFEGARYEQYF
NA,TRBJ1-1,TRBV7-6,NA,TGTGCCAGCAGCTTATGGGAAACTGAAGCTTTCTTT,CASSLWETEAFF
NA,TRBJ1-5,TRBV27,few,TGTGCCAGCAGTCCGACCTCCGTAGCGGGCCTCGAGCATTTT,CASSPTSVAGLEHF
TRBD2,TRBJ2-1,TRBV6-6,many,TGTGCCAGCAGTAGCGGGGGGGCCAACAATGAGCAGTTCTTC,CASSSGGANNEQFF
NA,TRBJ2-7,TRBV20-1,NA,TGCAGCGCTAGAGCGGTGACCTACGAGCAGTACTTC,CSARAVTYEQYF
TRBD1,TRBJ1-1,TRBV15,NA,TGTGCCACCAGCAGAGTGACAGGCAGGGGGAACACTGTAGCTTTCTTT,CATSRVTGRGNTVAFF
TRBD2,TRBJ2-1,TRBV14,NA,TGTGCCAGCAGCCCAAGATTGGCTAGCGGTGGCGAGCAGTTCTTC,CASSPRLASGGEQFF
NA,TRBJ2-5,TRBV10-3,few,TGTGCCATCAGTGAGTCTATGGACAGAGGCCAAGAGACCCAGTACTTC,CAISESMDRGQETQYF
TRBD1,TRBJ1-2,TRBV2,once,TGTGCCAGCAGCTCAGACAGGGCTGGCTATGGCTACACCTTC,CASSSDRAGYGYTF
TRBD2,TRBJ2-3,TRBV5-1,NA,TGCGCCAGCAGCCATGGCAGCGGGGGGCCCACAGATACGCAGTATTTT,CASSHGSGGPTDTQYF
NA,TRBJ1-4,TRBV3-1,once,TGTGCCAGCAGCCAGCCGGCAGCAAAACTGTTTTTT,CASSQPAAKLFF
NA,TRBJ2-5,TRBV27,NA,TGTGCCAGCAGTTTAGGGGTCAGGGGGAGGGAGACCCAGTACTTC,CASSLGVRGRETQYF
NA,TRBJ2-5,TRBV7-7,few,TGTGCTAGCAGCCGCGGCGGGATCCAAGAGACCCAGTACTTC,CASSRGGIQETQYF